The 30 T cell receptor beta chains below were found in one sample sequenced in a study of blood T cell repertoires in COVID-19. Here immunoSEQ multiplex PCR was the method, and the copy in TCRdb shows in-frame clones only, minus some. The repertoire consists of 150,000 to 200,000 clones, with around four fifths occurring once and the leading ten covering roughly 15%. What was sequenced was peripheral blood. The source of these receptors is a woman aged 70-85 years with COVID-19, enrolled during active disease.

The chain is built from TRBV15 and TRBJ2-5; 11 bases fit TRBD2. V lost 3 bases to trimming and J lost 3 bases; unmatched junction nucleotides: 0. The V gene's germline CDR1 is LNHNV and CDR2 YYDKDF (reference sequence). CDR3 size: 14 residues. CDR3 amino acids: CATSRGLAEETQYF. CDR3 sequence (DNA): TGTGCCACCAGCAGGGGACTAGCGGAAGAGACCCAGTACTTC.

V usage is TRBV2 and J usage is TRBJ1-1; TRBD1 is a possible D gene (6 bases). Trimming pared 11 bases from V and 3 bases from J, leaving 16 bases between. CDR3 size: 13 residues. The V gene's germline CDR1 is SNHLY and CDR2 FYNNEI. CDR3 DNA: TGTGCCGGACCAGGGGTAGGTGACACTGAAGCTTTCTTT. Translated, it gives CAGPGVGDTEAFF. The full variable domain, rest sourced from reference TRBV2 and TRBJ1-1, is EPEVTQTPSHQVTQMGQEVILRCVPISNHLYFYWYRQILGQKVEFLVSFYNNEISEKSEIFDDQFSVERPDGSNFTLKIRSTKLEDSAMYFCAGPGVGDTEAFFGQGTRLTVV.

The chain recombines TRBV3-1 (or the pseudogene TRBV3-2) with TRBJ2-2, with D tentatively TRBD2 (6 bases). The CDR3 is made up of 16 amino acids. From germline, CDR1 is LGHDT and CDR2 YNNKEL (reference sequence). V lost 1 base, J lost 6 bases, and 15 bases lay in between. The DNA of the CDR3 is TGTGCCAGCAGCCAAGGGGAACGGGGAGGTGCCGGGGAGCTGTTTTTT. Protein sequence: CASSQGERGGAGELFF.

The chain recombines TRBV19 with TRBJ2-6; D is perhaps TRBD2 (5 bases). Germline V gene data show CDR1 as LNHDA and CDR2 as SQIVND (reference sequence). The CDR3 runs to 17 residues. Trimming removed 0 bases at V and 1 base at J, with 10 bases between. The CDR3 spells CASSIEARTSGANVLTF. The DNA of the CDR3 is TGTGCCAGTAGTATAGAAGCTAGGACTTCTGGGGCCAACGTCCTGACTTTC.

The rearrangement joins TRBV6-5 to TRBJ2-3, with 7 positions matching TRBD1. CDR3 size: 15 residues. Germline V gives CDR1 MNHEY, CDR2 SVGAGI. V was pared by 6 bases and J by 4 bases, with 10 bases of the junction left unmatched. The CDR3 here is CASRAYRGSADTQYF. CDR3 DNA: TGTGCCAGCAGGGCATACAGGGGATCCGCAGATACGCAGTATTTT.

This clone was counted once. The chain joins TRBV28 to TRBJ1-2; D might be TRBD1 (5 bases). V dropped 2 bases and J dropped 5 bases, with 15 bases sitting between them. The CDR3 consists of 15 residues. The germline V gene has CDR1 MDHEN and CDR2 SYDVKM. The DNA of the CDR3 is TGTGCCAGCAGTTTAGGACACCCGATGGGGTATGGCTACACCTTC. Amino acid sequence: CASSLGHPMGYGYTF.

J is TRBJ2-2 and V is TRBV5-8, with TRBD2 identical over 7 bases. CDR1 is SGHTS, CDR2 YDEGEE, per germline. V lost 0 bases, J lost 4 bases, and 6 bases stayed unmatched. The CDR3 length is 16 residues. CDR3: CASSLELAETTGELFF. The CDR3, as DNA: TGTGCCAGCAGCTTGGAGCTAGCGGAGACCACCGGGGAGCTGTTTTTT.

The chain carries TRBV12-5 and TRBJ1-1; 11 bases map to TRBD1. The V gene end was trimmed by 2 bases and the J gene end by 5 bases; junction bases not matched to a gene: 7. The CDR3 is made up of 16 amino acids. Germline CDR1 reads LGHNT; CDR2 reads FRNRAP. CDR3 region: CASGLRTGGKRTEAFF. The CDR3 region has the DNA TGTGCTAGTGGTTTGAGGACAGGGGGCAAGAGAACTGAAGCTTTCTTT.

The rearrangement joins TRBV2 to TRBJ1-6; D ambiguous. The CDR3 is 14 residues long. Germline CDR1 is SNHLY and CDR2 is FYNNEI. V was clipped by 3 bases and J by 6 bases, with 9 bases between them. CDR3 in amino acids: CASSDQVFNSPLHF. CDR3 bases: TGTGCCAGCAGTGACCAGGTTTTTAATTCACCCCTCCACTTT.

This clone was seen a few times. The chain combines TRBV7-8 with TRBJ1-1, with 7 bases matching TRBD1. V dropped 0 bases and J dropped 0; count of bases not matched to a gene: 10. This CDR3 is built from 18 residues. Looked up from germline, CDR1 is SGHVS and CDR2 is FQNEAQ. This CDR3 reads CASSLAGGDRSMNTEAFF. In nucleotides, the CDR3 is TGTGCCAGCAGCTTAGCAGGGGGCGATCGTTCCATGAACACTGAAGCTTTCTTT. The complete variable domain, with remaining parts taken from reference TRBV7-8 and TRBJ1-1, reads GAGVSQSPRYKVAKRGQDVALRCDPISGHVSLFWYQQALGQGPEFLTYFQNEAQLDKSGLPSDRFFAERPEGSVSTLKIQRTQQEDSAVYLCASSLAGGDRSMNTEAFFGQGTRLTVV.

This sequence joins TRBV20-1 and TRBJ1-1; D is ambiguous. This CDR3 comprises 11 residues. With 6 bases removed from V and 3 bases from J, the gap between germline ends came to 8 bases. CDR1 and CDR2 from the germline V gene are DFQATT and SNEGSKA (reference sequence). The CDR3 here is CSARRDTEAFF. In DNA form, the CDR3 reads TGCAGTGCCCGACGGGACACTGAAGCTTTCTTT.

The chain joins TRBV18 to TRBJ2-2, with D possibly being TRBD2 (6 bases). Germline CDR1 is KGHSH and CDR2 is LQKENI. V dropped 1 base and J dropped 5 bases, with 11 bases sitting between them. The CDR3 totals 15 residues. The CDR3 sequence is CASSPQGRNTGELFF. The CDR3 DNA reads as TGTGCCAGCTCACCACAGGGGAGGAATACCGGGGAGCTGTTTTTT.

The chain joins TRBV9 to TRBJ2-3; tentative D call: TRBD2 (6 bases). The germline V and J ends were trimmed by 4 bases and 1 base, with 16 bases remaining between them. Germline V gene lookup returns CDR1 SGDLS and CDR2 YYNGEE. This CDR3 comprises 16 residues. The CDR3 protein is CASSPILAPGTDTQYF. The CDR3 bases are TGTGCCAGCAGCCCAATTCTAGCGCCCGGCACAGATACGCAGTATTTT.

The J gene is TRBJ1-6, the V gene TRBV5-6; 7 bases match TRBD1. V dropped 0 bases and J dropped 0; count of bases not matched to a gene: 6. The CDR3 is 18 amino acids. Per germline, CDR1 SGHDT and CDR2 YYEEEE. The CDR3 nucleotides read TGTGCCAGCAGCTTGGACAGGGGCCTGAGCTCCTATAATTCACCCCTCCACTTT. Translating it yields CASSLDRGLSSYNSPLHF.

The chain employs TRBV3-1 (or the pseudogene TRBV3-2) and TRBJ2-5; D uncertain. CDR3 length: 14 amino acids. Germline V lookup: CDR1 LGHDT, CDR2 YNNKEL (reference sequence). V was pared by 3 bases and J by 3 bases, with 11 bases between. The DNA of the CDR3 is TGTGCCAGCAGCCAGAGAACGGGTAAAGAGACCCAGTACTTC. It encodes CASSQRTGKETQYF.

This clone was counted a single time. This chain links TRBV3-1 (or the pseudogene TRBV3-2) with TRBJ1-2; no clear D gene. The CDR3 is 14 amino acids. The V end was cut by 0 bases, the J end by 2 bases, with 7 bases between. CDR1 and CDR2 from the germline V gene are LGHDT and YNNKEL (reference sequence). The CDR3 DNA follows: TGTGCCAGCAGCCAAGAACCAGGCAACTATGGCTACACCTTC. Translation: CASSQEPGNYGYTF.

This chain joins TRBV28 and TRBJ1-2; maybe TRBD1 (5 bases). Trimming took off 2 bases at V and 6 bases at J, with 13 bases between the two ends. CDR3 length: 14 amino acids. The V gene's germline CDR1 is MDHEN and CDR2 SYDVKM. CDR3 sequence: CASSLPGGEHGYTF. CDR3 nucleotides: TGTGCCAGCAGTTTACCCGGGGGGGAGCATGGCTACACCTTC.

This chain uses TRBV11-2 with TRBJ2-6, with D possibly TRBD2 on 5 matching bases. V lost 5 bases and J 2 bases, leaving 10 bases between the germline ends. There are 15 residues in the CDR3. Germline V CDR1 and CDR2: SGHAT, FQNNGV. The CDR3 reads CASSGQRAGANVLTF. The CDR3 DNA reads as TGTGCCAGCAGCGGCCAGAGGGCTGGGGCCAACGTCCTGACTTTC.

CDR3 residues: CASSPAGGRGGNQPQHF. The DNA for the CDR3 is TGTGCCAGCAGCCCCGCAGGGGGTCGGGGCGGCAATCAGCCCCAGCATTTT. J is TRBJ1-5 and V is TRBV3-1 (or the pseudogene TRBV3-2), with 7 bases identical to TRBD1. The CDR3 is made up of 17 amino acids. After removal of 4 bases from V and 2 bases from J, the junction contained 11 bases not matched to a gene. Germline assignment: CDR1 LGHDT and CDR2 YNNKEL (reference sequence).

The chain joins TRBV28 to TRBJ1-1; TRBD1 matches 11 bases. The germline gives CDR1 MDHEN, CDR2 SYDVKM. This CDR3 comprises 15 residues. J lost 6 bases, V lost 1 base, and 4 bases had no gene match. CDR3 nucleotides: TGTGCCAGCAGTTTATATGGGACAGGGGGGTCTGAAGCTTTCTTT. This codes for CASSLYGTGGSEAFF.

CDR3 nucleotides: TGTGCCAGCAGACTAGACAGGGGAGATTCACCCCTCCACTTT. This encodes CASRLDRGDSPLHF. The genes are TRBV27 and TRBJ1-6; the match to TRBD1 covers 8 bases. Looked up from germline, CDR1 is MNHEY and CDR2 is SMNVEV (reference sequence). Germline trimming cut 6 bases from V and 8 bases from J; bases unmatched to any gene: 6. The CDR3 has 14 amino acids.

The CDR3 DNA reads TGTGCCAGCTCACCAGGGACTAGCGGTAGCACAGATACGCAGTATTTT. It yields the protein CASSPGTSGSTDTQYF. The V gene is TRBV18, the J gene TRBJ2-3, with TRBD2 matching 11 bases. Looked up from germline, CDR1 is KGHSH and CDR2 is LQKENI. The CDR3 is made up of 16 amino acids. The ends lost 2 bases at V and 0 bases at J; junction bases unmatched: 1.

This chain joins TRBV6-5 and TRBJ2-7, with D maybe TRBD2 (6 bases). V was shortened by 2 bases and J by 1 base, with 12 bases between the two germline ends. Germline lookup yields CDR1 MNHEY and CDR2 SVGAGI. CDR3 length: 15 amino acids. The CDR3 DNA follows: TGTGCCAGCAGTTACCCGCGGGGCACTTCCTACGAGCAGTACTTC. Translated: CASSYPRGTSYEQYF.

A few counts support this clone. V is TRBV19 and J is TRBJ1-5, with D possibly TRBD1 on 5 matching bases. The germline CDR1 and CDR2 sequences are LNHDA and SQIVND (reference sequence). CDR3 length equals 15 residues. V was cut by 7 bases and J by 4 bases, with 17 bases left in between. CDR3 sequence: CASKMLRQLNQPQHF. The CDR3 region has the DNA TGTGCCAGTAAAATGTTGAGACAGTTAAATCAGCCCCAGCATTTT.

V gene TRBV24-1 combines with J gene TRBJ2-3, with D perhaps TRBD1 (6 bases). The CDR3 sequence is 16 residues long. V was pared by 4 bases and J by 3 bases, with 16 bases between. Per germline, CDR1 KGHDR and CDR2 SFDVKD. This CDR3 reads CATSDHRVGSTDTQYF. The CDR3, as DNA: TGTGCCACCAGTGACCACAGGGTAGGGTCTACAGATACGCAGTATTTT.

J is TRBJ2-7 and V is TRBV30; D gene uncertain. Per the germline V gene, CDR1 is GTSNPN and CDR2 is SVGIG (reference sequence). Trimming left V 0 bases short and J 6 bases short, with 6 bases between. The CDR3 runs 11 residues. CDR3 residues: CAWSVGFEQYF. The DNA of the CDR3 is TGTGCCTGGAGTGTCGGGTTCGAGCAGTACTTC.

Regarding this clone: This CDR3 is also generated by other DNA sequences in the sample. The CDR3 nucleotides are TGTGCCAGCTCACCAACCGGAGGAACTGAAGCTTTCTTT. It specifies CASSPTGGTEAFF. The chain couples TRBV18 to TRBJ1-1; D ambiguous. CDR1 and CDR2 from the germline V gene are KGHSH and LQKENI. The CDR3 covers 13 residues. With 2 bases removed from V and 5 bases from J, the gap between germline ends came to 9 bases.

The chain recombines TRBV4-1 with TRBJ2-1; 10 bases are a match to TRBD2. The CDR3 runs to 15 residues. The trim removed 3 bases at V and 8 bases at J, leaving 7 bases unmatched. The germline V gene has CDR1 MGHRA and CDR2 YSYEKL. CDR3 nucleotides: TGCGCCAGCAGCCACCTAGCGGGGGTTTATTATGAGCAGTTCTTC. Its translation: CASSHLAGVYYEQFF.

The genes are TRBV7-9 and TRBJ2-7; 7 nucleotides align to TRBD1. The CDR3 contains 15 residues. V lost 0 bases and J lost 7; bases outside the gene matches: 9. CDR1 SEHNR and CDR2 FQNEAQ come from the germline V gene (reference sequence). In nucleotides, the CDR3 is TGTGCCAGCAGCTTAGCCCTAGGGGCAGGGGGAGAGCAGTACTTC. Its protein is CASSLALGAGGEQYF.

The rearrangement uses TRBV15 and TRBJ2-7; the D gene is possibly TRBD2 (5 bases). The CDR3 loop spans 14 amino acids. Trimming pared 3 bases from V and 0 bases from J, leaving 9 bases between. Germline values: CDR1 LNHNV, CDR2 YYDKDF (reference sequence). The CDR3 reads CATSSGGSSYEQYF. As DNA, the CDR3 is TGTGCCACCAGCAGCGGTGGGAGCTCCTACGAGCAGTACTTC.